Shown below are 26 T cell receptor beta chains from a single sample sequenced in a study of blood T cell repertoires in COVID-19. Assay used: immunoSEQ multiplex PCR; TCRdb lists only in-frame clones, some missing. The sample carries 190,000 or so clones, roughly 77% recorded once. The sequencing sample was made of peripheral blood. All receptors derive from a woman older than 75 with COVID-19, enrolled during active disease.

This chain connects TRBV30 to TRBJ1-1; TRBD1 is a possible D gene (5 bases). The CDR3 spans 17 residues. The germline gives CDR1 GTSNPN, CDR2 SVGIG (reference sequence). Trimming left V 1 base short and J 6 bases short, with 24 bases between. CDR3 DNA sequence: TGTGCCTGGAGTGACCCTTACACCCGATGGACAAAAGCTGAAGCTTTCTTT. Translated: CAWSDPYTRWTKAEAFF. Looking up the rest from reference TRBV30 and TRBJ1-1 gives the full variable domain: SQTIHQWPATLVQPVGSPLSLECTVEGTSNPNLYWYRQAAGRGLQLLFYSVGIGQISSEVPQNLSASRPQDRQFILSSKKLLLSDSGFYLCAWSDPYTRWTKAEAFFGQGTRLTVV.

The CDR3 nucleotides are TGTGCCAGCTCACCCATCCCCGACAGGGACGCCTACGAGCAGTACTTC. This encodes CASSPIPDRDAYEQYF. V and J are TRBV18 and TRBJ2-7, with TRBD1 identical over 7 bases. This CDR3 comprises 16 residues. Germline V lookup: CDR1 KGHSH, CDR2 LQKENI. V lost 3 bases, J lost 2 bases, and 10 bases stayed unmatched.

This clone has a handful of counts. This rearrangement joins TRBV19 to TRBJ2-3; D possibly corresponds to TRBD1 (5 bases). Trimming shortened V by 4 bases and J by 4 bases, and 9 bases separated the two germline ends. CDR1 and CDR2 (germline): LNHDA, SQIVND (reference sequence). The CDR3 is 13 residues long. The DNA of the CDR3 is TGTGCCAGTAGTAGGGGCGCGGCAGATACGCAGTATTTT. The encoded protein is CASSRGAADTQYF.

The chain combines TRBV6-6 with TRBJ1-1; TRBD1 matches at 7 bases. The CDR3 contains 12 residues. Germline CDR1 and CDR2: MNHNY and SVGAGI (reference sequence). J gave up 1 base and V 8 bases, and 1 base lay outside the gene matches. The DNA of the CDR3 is TGTGCCAGCGACAGGGCGAACACTGAAGCTTTCTTT. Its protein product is CASDRANTEAFF.

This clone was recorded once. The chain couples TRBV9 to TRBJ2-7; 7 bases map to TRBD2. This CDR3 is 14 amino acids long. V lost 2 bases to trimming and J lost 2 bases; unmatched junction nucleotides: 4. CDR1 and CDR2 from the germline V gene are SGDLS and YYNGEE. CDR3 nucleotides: TGTGCCAGCAGCGTTGGCGGGGGAACCTACGAGCAGTACTTC. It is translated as CASSVGGGTYEQYF.

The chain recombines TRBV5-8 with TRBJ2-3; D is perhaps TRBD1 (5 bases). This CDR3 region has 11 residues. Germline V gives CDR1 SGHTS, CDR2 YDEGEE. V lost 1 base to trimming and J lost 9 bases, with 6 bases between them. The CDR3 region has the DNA TGTGCCAGCAGCTTGAGGGGCACGCAGTATTTT. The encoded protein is CASSLRGTQYF.

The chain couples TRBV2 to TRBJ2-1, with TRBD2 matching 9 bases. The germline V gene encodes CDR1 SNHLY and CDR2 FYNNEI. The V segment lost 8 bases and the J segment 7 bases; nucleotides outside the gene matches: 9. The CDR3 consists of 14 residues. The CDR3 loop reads CASLYSGSHNEQFF. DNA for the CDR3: TGTGCCAGCCTGTATAGCGGGAGTCATAATGAGCAGTTCTTC.

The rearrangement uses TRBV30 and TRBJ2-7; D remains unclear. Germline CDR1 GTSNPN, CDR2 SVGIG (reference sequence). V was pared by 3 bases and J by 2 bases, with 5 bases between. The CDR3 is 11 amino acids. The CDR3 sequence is CAWSVAYEQYF. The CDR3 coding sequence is TGTGCCTGGAGCGTAGCCTACGAGCAGTACTTC.

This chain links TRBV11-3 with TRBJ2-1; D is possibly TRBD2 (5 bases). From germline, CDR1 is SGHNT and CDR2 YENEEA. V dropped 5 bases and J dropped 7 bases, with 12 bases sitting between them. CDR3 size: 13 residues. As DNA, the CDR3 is TGTGCCAGCAGCCACGAGGGTTGGAATGAGCAGTTCTTC. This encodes CASSHEGWNEQFF.

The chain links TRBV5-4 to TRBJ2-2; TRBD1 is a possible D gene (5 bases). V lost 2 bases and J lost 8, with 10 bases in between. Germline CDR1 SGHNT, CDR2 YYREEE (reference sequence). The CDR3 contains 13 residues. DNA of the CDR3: TGTGCCAGCAGCTTCCTGGGGCAGGGGGAGCTGTTTTTT. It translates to CASSFLGQGELFF. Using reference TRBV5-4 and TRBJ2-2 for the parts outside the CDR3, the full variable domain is ETGVTQSPTHLIKTRGQQVTLRCSSQSGHNTVSWYQQALGQGPQFIFQYYREEENGRGNFPPRFSGLQFPNYSSELNVNALELDDSALYLCASSFLGQGELFFGEGSRLTVL.

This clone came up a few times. The CDR3 is CASSAQGGDTEQYF. The DNA of the CDR3 is TGCGCCAGCAGCGCACAGGGAGGGGACACCGAGCAGTACTTC. The chain is built from TRBV5-1 and TRBJ2-7; TRBD2 might be the D (7 bases). The CDR3 runs to 14 residues. V was cut by 4 bases and J by 6 bases, with 17 bases left in between. The germline V gene has CDR1 SGHRS and CDR2 YFSETQ.

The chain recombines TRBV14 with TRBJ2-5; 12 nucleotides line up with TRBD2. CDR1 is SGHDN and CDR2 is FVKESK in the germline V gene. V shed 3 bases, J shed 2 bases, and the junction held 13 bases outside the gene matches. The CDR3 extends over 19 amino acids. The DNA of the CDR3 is TGTGCCAGCAGCCATTTTTACCCCTTACTAGCGGGGGGTCAAGAGACCCAGTACTTC. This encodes CASSHFYPLLAGGQETQYF.

CDR3 sequence reads: CASSPPRGRSMNTEAFF. CDR3 DNA sequence: TGTGCCAGCTCACCACCCAGGGGGCGGAGTATGAACACTGAAGCTTTCTTT. The chain recombines TRBV18 with TRBJ1-1, with 8 bases matching TRBD1. Germline assignment: CDR1 KGHSH and CDR2 LQKENI. After removal of 0 bases from V and 0 bases from J, the junction contained 6 bases not matched to a gene. The CDR3 totals 17 residues.

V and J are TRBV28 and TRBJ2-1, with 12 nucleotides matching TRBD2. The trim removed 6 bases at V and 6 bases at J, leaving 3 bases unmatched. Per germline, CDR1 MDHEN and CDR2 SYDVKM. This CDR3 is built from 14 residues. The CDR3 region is CASRGLAGFNEQFF. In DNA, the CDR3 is TGTGCCAGCAGGGGACTAGCGGGCTTCAATGAGCAGTTCTTC.

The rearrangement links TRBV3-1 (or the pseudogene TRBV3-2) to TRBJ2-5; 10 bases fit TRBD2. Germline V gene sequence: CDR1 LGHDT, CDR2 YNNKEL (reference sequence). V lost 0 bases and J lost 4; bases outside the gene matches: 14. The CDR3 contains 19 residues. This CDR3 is CASSQDPHPFLAGAETQYF. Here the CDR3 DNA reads TGTGCCAGCAGCCAAGATCCCCACCCCTTCCTAGCGGGAGCAGAGACCCAGTACTTC.

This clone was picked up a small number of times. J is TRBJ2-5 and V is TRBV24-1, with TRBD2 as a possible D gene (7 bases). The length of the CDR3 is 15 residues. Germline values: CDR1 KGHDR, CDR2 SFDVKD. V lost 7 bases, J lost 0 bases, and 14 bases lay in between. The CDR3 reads CATSVGGADQETQYF. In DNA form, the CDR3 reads TGTGCCACCAGCGTAGGGGGGGCTGACCAAGAGACCCAGTACTTC.

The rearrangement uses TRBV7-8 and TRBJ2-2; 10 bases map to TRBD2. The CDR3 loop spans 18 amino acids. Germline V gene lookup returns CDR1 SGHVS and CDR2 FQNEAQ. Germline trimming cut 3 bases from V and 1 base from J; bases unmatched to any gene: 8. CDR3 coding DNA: TGTGCCAGCAGCTTCGTACTAGCGGGACTAAAGAACACCGGGGAGCTGTTTTTT. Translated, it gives CASSFVLAGLKNTGELFF.

Written as DNA, the CDR3 is TGTGCCAGCAGTTTATTAGGGACTAGCGGTTTGAACACCGGGGAGCTGTTTTTT. Protein: CASSLLGTSGLNTGELFF. The rearrangement joins TRBV27 to TRBJ2-2; 11 positions agree with TRBD2. The CDR3 extends over 18 amino acids. Per germline, CDR1 MNHEY and CDR2 SMNVEV (reference sequence). V shed 1 base and J 1 base; nucleotides not matched to a gene: 5.

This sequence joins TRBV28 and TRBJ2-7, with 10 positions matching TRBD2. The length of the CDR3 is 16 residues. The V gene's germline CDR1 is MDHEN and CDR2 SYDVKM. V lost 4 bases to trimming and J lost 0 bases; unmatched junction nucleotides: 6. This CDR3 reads CASSYPSGRASYEQYF. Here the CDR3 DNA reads TGTGCCAGCAGTTATCCGAGCGGGAGGGCCTCCTACGAGCAGTACTTC.

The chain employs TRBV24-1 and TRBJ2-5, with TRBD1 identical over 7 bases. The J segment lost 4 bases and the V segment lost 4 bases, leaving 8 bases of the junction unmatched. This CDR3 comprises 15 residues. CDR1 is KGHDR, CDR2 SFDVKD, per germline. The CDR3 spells CATSEGTARGETQYF. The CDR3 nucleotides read TGTGCCACCAGTGAGGGGACAGCCCGGGGAGAGACCCAGTACTTC.

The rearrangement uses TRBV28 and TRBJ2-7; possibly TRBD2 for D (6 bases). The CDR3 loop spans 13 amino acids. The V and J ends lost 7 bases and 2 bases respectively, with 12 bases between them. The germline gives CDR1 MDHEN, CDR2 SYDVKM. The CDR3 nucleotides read TGTGCCAGCACCCCAGGAGGGACCTACGAGCAGTACTTC. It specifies CASTPGGTYEQYF.

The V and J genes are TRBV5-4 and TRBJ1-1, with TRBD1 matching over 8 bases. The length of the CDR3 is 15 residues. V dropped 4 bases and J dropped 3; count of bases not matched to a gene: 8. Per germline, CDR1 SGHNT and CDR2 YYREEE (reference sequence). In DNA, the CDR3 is TGTGCCAGCAGCAACCCAATGACAGGGGACACTGAAGCTTTCTTT. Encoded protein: CASSNPMTGDTEAFF.

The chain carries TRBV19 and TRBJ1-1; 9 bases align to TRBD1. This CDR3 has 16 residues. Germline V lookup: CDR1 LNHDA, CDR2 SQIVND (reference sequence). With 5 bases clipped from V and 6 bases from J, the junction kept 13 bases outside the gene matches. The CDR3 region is CASSPGTGLILAEAFF. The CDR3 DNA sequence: TGTGCCAGTAGTCCCGGGACAGGGCTAATATTAGCTGAAGCTTTCTTT.

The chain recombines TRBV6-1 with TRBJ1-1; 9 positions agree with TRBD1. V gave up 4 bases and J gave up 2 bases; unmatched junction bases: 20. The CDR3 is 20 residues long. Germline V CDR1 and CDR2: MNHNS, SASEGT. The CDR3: CASSGDRVNDVWGLNTEAFF. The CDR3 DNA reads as TGTGCCAGCAGTGGGGACAGGGTAAACGACGTATGGGGCCTAAACACTGAAGCTTTCTTT.

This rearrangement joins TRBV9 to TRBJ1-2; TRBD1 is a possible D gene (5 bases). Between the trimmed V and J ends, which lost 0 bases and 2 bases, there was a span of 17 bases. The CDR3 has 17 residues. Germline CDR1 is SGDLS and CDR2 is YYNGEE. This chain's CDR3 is CASSVAPAGIGNYGYTF. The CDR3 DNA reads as TGTGCCAGCAGCGTAGCCCCGGCAGGGATAGGGAACTATGGCTACACCTTC.

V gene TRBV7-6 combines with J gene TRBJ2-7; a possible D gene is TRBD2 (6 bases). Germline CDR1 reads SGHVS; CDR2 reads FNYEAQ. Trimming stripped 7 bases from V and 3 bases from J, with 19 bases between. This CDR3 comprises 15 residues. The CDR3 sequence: CASTQGRGAYYEQYF. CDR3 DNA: TGTGCCAGCACCCAGGGCCGCGGGGCGTACTACGAGCAGTACTTC.